The clone carrying this T cell receptor (beta chain) was picked up a small number of times. As yet, its antigen is unknown. Whole-study findings and limits: Tumor Treg TCRs overlapped most with tumor naive CD4+ cells.

The CDR3 has 16 residues. Trimming shortened V by 4 bases and J by 4 bases, and 17 bases separated the two germline ends. In germline, CDR1 is SGHRS, CDR2 YFSETQ. Tregs were sorted as CD4+CD25+CD127-/low cells. Via MiXCR, TCRdb re-called the 5' RACE reads, giving one row per CDR3 protein. The table lists several thousand distinct CDR3 sequences, under 40% of them singletons. The receptor was derived from a female donor with breast cancer. The chain couples TRBV5-1 to TRBJ1-4; D may be TRBD1 (5 bases). The material sequenced was Tregs sorted from blood. The DNA of the CDR3 is TGCGCCAGCAGCGTGGGACGCCTTGGCGGTAATGAAAAACTGTTTTTT. This sequence encodes CASSVGRLGGNEKLFF.